The following is a T cell receptor (beta chain) sequence with its context. This record belongs to a study of blood T cell repertoires in COVID-19. Study overall: Acute and convalescent COVID-19 samples came from the United States, Italy and Spain.

V lost 7 bases, J lost 6 bases, and 12 bases lay in between. There are 13 residues in the CDR3. Germline CDR1 is LNHDA and CDR2 is SQIVND (reference sequence). Under the authors' procedure: Estimation of nucleated cell counts was performed using reference gene primer amplification. The method was immunoSEQ multiplex PCR; TCRdb's version includes in-frame clones alone and lacks a portion of them. That table supplies the V and J calls and clone size; D and trimming were determined from the DNA. The profile shows 150,000 to 200,000 clones, nearly 85% of them singletons. The J gene is TRBJ2-2, the V gene TRBV19, with D perhaps TRBD2 (5 bases). Sequenced input: peripheral blood. The source of this sequence is a woman aged 25 to 45 with acute or convalescent COVID-19. The CDR3 sequence is CASKRALAGELFF. CDR3 sequence (DNA): TGTGCCAGTAAGAGGGCCCTCGCCGGGGAGCTGTTTTTT. The variable domain in full, completed from reference TRBV19 and TRBJ2-2, reads DGGITQSPKYLFRKEGQNVTLSCEQNLNHDAMYWYRQDPGQGLRLIYYSQIVNDFQKGDIAEGYSVSREKKESFPLTVTSAQKNPTAFYLCASKRALAGELFFGEGSRLTVL.